The entry below gives a single T cell receptor beta chain sequence along with its context. Antigen: not known. This may arise from a read error, as a much more abundant clone is one base away. RNA fractions of 10%, 30% or 50% and about 19,000 to 1,100,000 sorted cells were the source of naive CD8 libraries. In TCRdb, the PCR reads were re-called with MiXCR into one record per CDR3 protein. The data contain tens of thousands of distinct CDR3 sequences, 20% to 25% of them seen just once; the ten biggest clones take up approximately 1.9%. This entry belongs to a study of molecular identifiers for immune sequencing clone quantification. This CDR3 is 16 amino acids long. Germline CDR1 is MNHEY and CDR2 is SVGEGT. Overall study findings and caveats: Spiked-in Jurkat TCR RNA corresponding to one cell was reported as detectable against roughly 1 million naive cells. Over 97% of CMV-specific effector molecules, but under 1% of naive ones, were in clones above 20 copies.

The receptor's source is a human donor in good health. Some libraries in this study had Jurkat cell RNA spiked in. The chain recombines TRBV6-2 or TRBV6-3 with TRBJ2-3; 11 bases are shared with TRBD2. Source material: naive CD8+ T cells from blood, with Jurkat cell RNA spiked in. Subset of the sample: FACS-sorted CD8+CD4-CCR7+CD45RA+ naive T cells. CDR3 residues: CASSPGTSGFTATQYF. The DNA of the CDR3 is TGTGCCAGCAGCCCCGGGACTAGCGGCTTCACAGCTACGCAGTATTTT.